This is a list of T cell receptor beta chains from one sample in a study of blood T cell repertoires in COVID-19. TCRdb keeps only in-frame clones here, not all; method: immunoSEQ multiplex PCR. Of a few hundred thousand clones listed, roughly 90% are singletons. The sequenced sample was peripheral blood. The receptors were gathered from a woman in her fifties or sixties with COVID-19, enrolled during active disease. Both conserved end residues are part of each CDR3. Each record gives: V gene, CDR3 length, J gene, CDR3 protein.

TRBV28	15	TRBJ1-3	CASILGGGLGNTIYF
TRBV6-6	13	TRBJ1-1	CASSPQGYTEAFF
TRBV6-1	16	TRBJ1-1	CASSEISRRGDSEAFF
TRBV19	15	TRBJ1-1	CASSISQGLNTEAFF
TRBV7-9	14	TRBJ1-5	CASSGTGNNQPQHF
TRBV7-2	15	TRBJ1-1	CASSLTGTGNTEAFF
TRBV7-9	11	TRBJ2-5	CASRRGETQYF
TRBV18	12	TRBJ1-1	CASTIQGAEAFF
TRBV6-2/TRBV6-3	14	TRBJ1-3	CASSYSGRENTIYF
TRBV5-1	13	TRBJ2-7	CASSFFPSGEQYF
TRBV19	14	TRBJ1-1	CASSPRTVNTEAFF
TRBV6-5	13	TRBJ2-3	CASRGTSTDTQYF
TRBV18	17	TRBJ1-2	CASSPPIYQGGLNGYTF
TRBV5-1	14	TRBJ2-7	CASSGDLAGAKQYF
TRBV5-1	14	TRBJ1-1	CASSLTGENTEAFF
TRBV19	13	TRBJ1-1	CASTPREGTEAFF
TRBV7-8	17	TRBJ1-2	CASSLVKRHLGGYGYTF
TRBV5-5	14	TRBJ1-1	CASSLMRANTEAFF
TRBV5-4	15	TRBJ2-5	CASSPETSGVRGQYF